This passage covers 24 T cell receptor beta chains from one sample sequenced in a study of long-term antiretroviral therapy in people with HIV. Investigators performed immunoSEQ version v3.0 at survey level. Sequencing was performed with immunoSEQ multiplex PCR; in TCRdb, only in-frame clones are kept and a portion is missing. The table includes fewer than 45,000 clones, roughly 95% detected once. Specimen: unsorted PBMCs, collected 3.7 years after starting antiretroviral therapy. These receptors all stem from a woman in her fifties or sixties with HIV.

The rearrangement links TRBV5-1 to TRBJ2-2; D tentatively reads TRBD1 or TRBD2 (6 bases each). V was pared by 0 bases and J by 6 bases, with 12 bases between. In germline, CDR1 is SGHRS, CDR2 YFSETQ. The CDR3 extends over 15 amino acids. The DNA for the CDR3 is TGCGCCAGCAGCTTGGTAGGGGGGAGTTCCGGGGAGCTGTTTTTT. Its translation is CASSLVGGSSGELFF.

The chain employs TRBV19 and TRBJ2-3; D is uncertain. V gave up 5 bases and J gave up 4 bases, with 10 bases separating them. The CDR3 sequence is 13 residues long. Germline CDR1 and CDR2: LNHDA and SQIVND (reference sequence). The CDR3 spells CASSPDVPDTQYF. The CDR3 nucleotides are TGTGCCAGTAGTCCAGACGTGCCAGATACGCAGTATTTT.

This clone occurred once. This chain connects TRBV2 to TRBJ2-5; 7 bases align to TRBD1. Germline V CDR1 and CDR2: SNHLY, FYNNEI. CDR3 size: 14 residues. Trimming took 8 bases from V and 1 from J; bases not matched to a gene: 7. DNA for the CDR3: TGTGCCAGCGAGGGGGCTCTGTCCCAAGAGACCCAGTACTTC. Translation gives CASEGALSQETQYF.

CDR3 region: CASSLDRGYGYTF. The CDR3 DNA reads as TGTGCCAGCAGTCTCGACAGGGGATATGGCTACACCTTC. The chain uses TRBV7-9 and TRBJ1-2, with 8 positions matching TRBD1. This CDR3 spans 13 amino acids. Germline CDR1 is SEHNR and CDR2 is FQNEAQ (reference sequence). With V trimmed by 6 bases and J by 5 bases, 5 bases remained unmatched. Using reference TRBV7-9 and TRBJ1-2 for the parts outside the CDR3, the full variable domain is DTGVSQNPRHKITKRGQNVTFRCDPISEHNRLYWYRQTLGQGPEFLTYFQNEAQLEKSRLLSDRFSAERPKGSFSTLEIQRTEQGDSAMYLCASSLDRGYGYTFGSGTRLTVV.

This chain connects TRBV18 to TRBJ1-6, with TRBD1 as a possible D gene (5 bases). This CDR3 comprises 14 residues. Trimming stripped 5 bases from V and 7 bases from J, with 12 bases between. From germline, CDR1 is KGHSH and CDR2 LQKENI. CDR3 sequence (DNA): TGTGCCAGCTCATTCGGGACGGACAATTCACCCCTCCACTTT. Translation: CASSFGTDNSPLHF.

This chain links TRBV9 with TRBJ1-1, with D possibly TRBD1 on 5 matching bases. Germline loops: CDR1 SGDLS, CDR2 YYNGEE. The V and J ends lost 5 bases and 10 bases respectively, with 12 bases between them. This CDR3 has 11 residues. The CDR3 DNA reads TGTGCCAGCAGTAAAGGGGCTCGAGCTTTCTTT. It is translated as CASSKGARAFF.

V usage is TRBV10-3 and J usage is TRBJ2-1; D possibly corresponds to TRBD2 (6 bases). This CDR3 spans 12 amino acids. Between the trimmed V and J ends, which lost 3 bases and 8 bases, there was a span of 8 bases. Looked up from germline, CDR1 is ENHRY and CDR2 is SYGVKD. CDR3: CAISEWGDEQFF. CDR3 sequence (DNA): TGTGCCATCAGTGAATGGGGGGATGAGCAGTTCTTC.

This chain connects TRBV7-2 to TRBJ1-6; TRBD1 agrees at 8 bases. V shed 5 bases, J shed 10 bases, and the junction held 13 bases outside the gene matches. The CDR3 is 16 residues long. Germline V gives CDR1 SGHTA, CDR2 FQGNSA. CDR3 residues: CASSALNSGGGSPLHF. CDR3 in DNA: TGTGCCAGCAGCGCGTTAAATTCAGGGGGCGGGTCACCCCTCCACTTT. Using reference TRBV7-2 and TRBJ1-6 for the parts outside the CDR3, the full variable domain is GAGVSQSPSNKVTEKGKDVELRCDPISGHTALYWYRQSLGQGLEFLIYFQGNSAPDKSGLPSDRFSAERTGGSVSTLTIQRTQQEDSAVYLCASSALNSGGGSPLHFGNGTRLTVT.

The rearrangement joins TRBV5-1 to TRBJ1-1; D is ambiguous. The CDR3 consists of 13 residues. Trimming took off 4 bases at V and 2 bases at J, with 9 bases between the two ends. Germline lookup yields CDR1 SGHRS and CDR2 YFSETQ. The CDR3 here is CASSEEINTEAFF. CDR3 bases: TGCGCCAGCAGCGAGGAGATAAACACTGAAGCTTTCTTT. The full variable domain, in which reference TRBV5-1 and TRBJ1-1 provide the parts outside the CDR3, is KAGVTQTPRYLIKTRGQQVTLSCSPISGHRSVSWYQQTPGQGLQFLFEYFSETQRNKGNFPGRFSGRQFSNSRSEMNVSTLELGDSALYLCASSEEINTEAFFGQGTRLTVV.

This chain uses TRBV7-2 with TRBJ1-1; 10 bases match TRBD1. CDR3 length equals 13 residues. V lost 5 bases and J lost 8; bases outside the gene matches: 5. The germline CDR1 and CDR2 sequences are SGHTA and FQGNSA. The CDR3 region is CASSRDRGLEAFF. CDR3 in DNA: TGTGCCAGCAGCCGGGACAGGGGACTAGAAGCTTTCTTT.

The chain combines TRBV28 with TRBJ1-2; TRBD1 matches at 10 bases. In germline, CDR1 is MDHEN, CDR2 SYDVKM. Trimming took 6 bases from V and 4 from J; bases not matched to a gene: 8. The CDR3 is 15 amino acids. CDR3 nucleotides: TGTGCCAGCAGCCCCGGGACAGGGGACCGCTATGGCTACACCTTC. Its protein is CASSPGTGDRYGYTF.

This clone was seen only a few times. The rearrangement joins TRBV5-4 to TRBJ2-7; 7 positions agree with TRBD1. The CDR3 has 15 residues. The ends lost 3 bases at V and 5 bases at J; junction bases unmatched: 11. Germline V gene data show CDR1 as SGHNT and CDR2 as YYREEE (reference sequence). The CDR3 is CASSSYDRAVDEQYF. The CDR3 DNA sequence: TGTGCCAGCAGCTCCTACGACAGGGCCGTCGACGAGCAGTACTTC.

The V and J genes are TRBV7-9 and TRBJ2-3; D remains unclear. Trimming left V 6 bases short and J 3 bases short, with 10 bases between. This CDR3 is built from 13 residues. The germline V gene has CDR1 SEHNR and CDR2 FQNEAQ (reference sequence). The CDR3 protein is CASSSPSTDTQYF. CDR3 nucleotide sequence: TGTGCCAGCAGTTCCCCGTCGACAGATACGCAGTATTTT.

The V call is TRBV9, the J call TRBJ1-1, with D hard to call. CDR3 length: 14 amino acids. V was shortened by 3 bases and J by 3 bases, with 12 bases between the two germline ends. The germline CDR1 and CDR2 sequences are SGDLS and YYNGEE. This chain's CDR3 is CASSGGPEYTEAFF. The CDR3 bases are TGTGCCAGCAGCGGAGGACCAGAGTACACTGAAGCTTTCTTT.

J is TRBJ2-7 and V is TRBV19; D ambiguous. This CDR3 has 15 residues. V was shortened by 1 base and J by 2 bases, with 12 bases between the two germline ends. Germline assignment: CDR1 LNHDA and CDR2 SQIVND (reference sequence). The chain's CDR3 is CASSIVGSGTYEQYF. The CDR3 coding sequence is TGTGCCAGTAGTATAGTTGGCAGTGGAACCTACGAGCAGTACTTC.

This chain uses TRBV20-1 with TRBJ2-3, with no clear D. Germline V gives CDR1 DFQATT, CDR2 SNEGSKA (reference sequence). The length of the CDR3 is 11 residues. Trimming shortened V by 7 bases and J by 6 bases, and 11 bases separated the two germline ends. In DNA, the CDR3 is TGCAGTGGCCCCTTGTTGGATACGCAGTATTTT. This gives the protein CSGPLLDTQYF.

This clone was seen a few times. The CDR3 bases are TGTGCCAGCGAGAGTGGACAGGGTGGAACTGAAGCTTTCTTT. It encodes CASESGQGGTEAFF. The J gene is TRBJ1-1, the V gene TRBV19; 8 nucleotides agree with TRBD1. The J segment lost 5 bases and the V segment lost 9 bases, leaving 11 bases of the junction unmatched. From germline, CDR1 is LNHDA and CDR2 SQIVND (reference sequence). The CDR3 spans 14 residues.

The chain recombines TRBV4-3 with TRBJ1-2; D not resolved. CDR1 and CDR2 (germline): LGHNA, YSLEER. The CDR3 sequence is 14 residues long. V was cut by 0 bases and J by 2 bases, with 7 bases left in between. The CDR3, as DNA: TGCGCCAGCAGCCAAGATCGGACCAACTATGGCTACACCTTC. Its protein product is CASSQDRTNYGYTF.

This chain links TRBV6-1 with TRBJ1-5; TRBD1 matches 7 bases. CDR3 size: 14 residues. Germline V gives CDR1 MNHNS, CDR2 SASEGT. V was pared by 5 bases and J by 3 bases, with 4 bases of the junction left unmatched. CDR3 sequence reads: CASSPGQNNQPQHF. CDR3 bases: TGTGCCAGCAGTCCGGGACAGAACAATCAGCCCCAGCATTTT.

CDR3: CASSLGFQKDSPLHF. The CDR3 DNA sequence: TGTGCCAGCAGTCTCGGGTTTCAGAAGGATTCACCCCTCCACTTT. The chain links TRBV6-5 to TRBJ1-6; D ambiguous. V was shortened by 5 bases and J by 8 bases, with 16 bases between the two germline ends. There are 15 residues in the CDR3. Germline V gene sequence: CDR1 MNHEY, CDR2 SVGAGI.

The rearrangement joins TRBV4-3 to TRBJ2-7; 7 nucleotides align to TRBD2. V lost 2 bases, J lost 0 bases, and 4 bases stayed unmatched. Per germline, CDR1 LGHNA and CDR2 YSLEER. CDR3 length: 15 amino acids. In nucleotides, the CDR3 is TGCGCCAGCAGCCAACAGCGGGGTAGCTCCTACGAGCAGTACTTC. This translates into CASSQQRGSSYEQYF.

This chain links TRBV29-1 with TRBJ2-1; possible D gene TRBD1, 6 bases. CDR1 is SQVTM, CDR2 ANQGSEA, per germline. This CDR3 region has 15 residues. Trimming removed 2 bases at V and 6 bases at J, with 17 bases between. The DNA for the CDR3 is TGCAGCGTTGAATGGGCAGGACAGAAGGTCAATGAGCAGTTCTTC. It codes for CSVEWAGQKVNEQFF.

The chain links TRBV16 to TRBJ1-2; no definite D call. The germline V and J ends were trimmed by 2 bases and 7 bases, with 5 bases remaining between them. The germline V gene has CDR1 KGHSY and CDR2 FQNENV. The CDR3 loop spans 11 amino acids. CDR3 DNA sequence: TGTGCCAGCAGCCAAGAGGGTGGCTACACCTTC. This codes for CASSQEGGYTF.

The rearrangement joins TRBV27 to TRBJ2-7, with D possibly TRBD2 on 5 matching bases. Trimming removed 5 bases at V and 3 bases at J, with 11 bases between. This CDR3 comprises 13 residues. Germline CDR1 reads MNHEY; CDR2 reads SMNVEV (reference sequence). CDR3 protein: CASSPGRGYEQYF. The CDR3 DNA follows: TGTGCCAGCAGTCCCGGCCGGGGCTACGAGCAGTACTTC.